These T cell receptor beta chains were read from a single sample in a study of cytomegalovirus exposure and HLA in healthy donors. Sequencing used immunoSEQ multiplex PCR; TCRdb keeps in-frame clones, though not all of them. The table includes roughly 180,000 clones, over 60% detected once. Sequenced sample: PBMCs. The receptors come from a man aged 18 to 30 in good health and CMV-seronegative. Both conserved end residues are part of each CDR3. The order of the fields is V gene, D gene, clone size, J gene, CDR3 protein, CDR3 DNA. D genes are given only for firm matches. Where a row states a size, it is once, few, many or the class of an expanded clone; other rows omit it.

>TRBV4-1|TRBD2|.|TRBJ2-1
CASSPRTTSGNYYNEQFF
TGCGCCAGCAGCCCCCGCACGACTAGCGGGAATTATTACAATGAGCAGTTCTTC
>TRBV19|TRBD2|.|TRBJ2-2
CASKTSGRGAGELFF
TGTGCCAGTAAGACTAGCGGGAGGGGGGCCGGGGAGCTGTTTTTT
>TRBV27|.|.|TRBJ1-1
CASTPRGSTEAFF
TGTGCCAGCACCCCAAGGGGAAGCACTGAAGCTTTCTTT
>TRBV10-3|TRBD2|.|TRBJ2-2
CASLAGGGTGELFF
TGTGCCTCTCTAGCGGGAGGGGGGACCGGGGAGCTGTTTTTT
>TRBV5-1|.|.|TRBJ2-7
CASSREGLLSYEQYF
TGCGCCAGCAGCCGCGAGGGACTTCTTTCCTACGAGCAGTACTTC
>TRBV30|.|.|TRBJ1-6
CAWSAGRSYNSPLHF
TGTGCCTGGAGTGCCGGGAGGTCCTATAATTCACCCCTCCACTTT
>TRBV2|TRBD1|.|TRBJ1-1
CASSLDRGGTEAFF
TGTGCCAGCAGTCTCGACAGGGGCGGCACTGAAGCTTTCTTT
>TRBV5-1|.|few|TRBJ1-1
CASRQGRNTEAFF
TGCGCCAGCAGGCAGGGGAGGAACACTGAAGCTTTCTTT
>TRBV6-1|TRBD1|.|TRBJ2-7
CASTGQGTVTYEQYF
TGTGCCAGCACGGGTCAGGGGACAGTGACCTACGAGCAGTACTTC
>TRBV9|.|.|TRBJ2-1
CASSVGGGPKNEQFF
TGTGCCAGCAGCGTAGGGGGGGGCCCTAAGAATGAGCAGTTCTTC
>TRBV11-1|.|.|TRBJ2-1
CASSFGVNEQFF
TGTGCCAGCAGCTTCGGGGTCAATGAGCAGTTCTTC
>TRBV7-9|.|.|TRBJ2-2
CASSPRGTSGELFF
TGTGCCAGCAGCCCAAGAGGAACATCCGGGGAGCTGTTTTTT
>TRBV5-6|TRBD2|.|TRBJ2-7
CASSFTGGGPYEQYF
TGTGCCAGCAGCTTTACGGGAGGGGGACCCTACGAGCAGTACTTC
>TRBV5-1|.|.|TRBJ2-1
CASSLFPTGYNEQFF
TGCGCCAGCAGCTTGTTCCCCACGGGGTACAATGAGCAGTTCTTC
>TRBV9|.|.|TRBJ2-1
CASSVVEGFNEQFF
TGTGCCAGCAGCGTAGTTGAGGGATTCAATGAGCAGTTCTTC
>TRBV23-1|.|.|TRBJ2-4
CASSPEQATQYF
TGCGCCAGCAGTCCTGAACAGGCGACTCAGTACTTC
>TRBV9|TRBD1|.|TRBJ2-1
CASSSLWTGGPSYNEQFF
TGTGCCAGCAGCTCATTATGGACAGGGGGCCCCTCTTACAATGAGCAGTTCTTC
>TRBV6-1|.|once|TRBJ2-3
CASNAVSTDTQYF
TGTGCCAGCAATGCGGTAAGCACAGATACGCAGTATTTT
>TRBV5-1|.|.|TRBJ1-1
CASSLLANTEAFF
TGCGCCAGCAGCTTACTCGCCAACACTGAAGCTTTCTTT
>TRBV18|TRBD1|.|TRBJ2-1
CASRKDREPGNEQFF
TGTGCCAGCAGGAAAGACAGGGAACCTGGAAATGAGCAGTTCTTC
>TRBV28|TRBD1|.|TRBJ1-2
CASSSRQGIVFYGYTF
TGTGCCAGCAGTTCCCGACAGGGGATCGTTTTCTATGGCTACACCTTC
>TRBV5-1|.|.|TRBJ2-5
CASSLGGTDQETQYF
TGCGCCAGCAGCTTAGGGGGGACAGACCAAGAGACCCAGTACTTC
>TRBV18|.|.|TRBJ1-1
CASSPGVNTEAFF
TGTGCCAGCTCACCCGGGGTGAACACTGAAGCTTTCTTT
>TRBV9|.|.|TRBJ1-6
CASNEGPYNSPLHF
TGTGCCAGCAATGAGGGTCCCTATAATTCACCCCTCCACTTT
>TRBV27|.|.|TRBJ2-1
CASSLSAGNEQFF
TGTGCCAGCAGTTTATCAGCGGGCAATGAGCAGTTCTTC
>TRBV30|.|.|TRBJ2-1
CAWSAPYNEQFF
TGTGCCTGGAGCGCGCCGTACAATGAGCAGTTCTTC
>TRBV28|TRBD1|.|TRBJ1-2
CASSPPGQGALYYGYTF
TGTGCCAGCAGTCCTCCGGGACAGGGGGCCCTGTACTATGGCTACACCTTC
>TRBV10-3|TRBD2|.|TRBJ2-1
CAISWTSGLYNEQFF
TGTGCCATCAGTTGGACTAGCGGGCTCTACAATGAGCAGTTCTTC
>TRBV7-2|TRBD1|.|TRBJ1-1
CASSGRTGAISEAFF
TGTGCCAGCAGCGGCCGGACAGGGGCCATCTCTGAAGCTTTCTTT
>TRBV7-9|.|few|TRBJ2-7
CSSAPRVGRATYEQYF
TGTTCCAGCGCCCCTCGTGTTGGGCGGGCAACCTACGAGCAGTACTTC
>TRBV6-1|TRBD1|.|TRBJ1-5
CASSELGQRNQPQHF
TGTGCCAGCAGTGAGCTGGGACAGAGAAATCAGCCCCAGCATTTT
>TRBV9|.|.|TRBJ2-3
CASSDRWDTQYF
TGTGCCAGCAGCGATCGGTGGGATACGCAGTATTTT
>TRBV19|.|.|TRBJ1-1
CASRRGVVAEAFF
TGTGCCAGTAGGCGGGGGGTTGTCGCTGAAGCTTTCTTT
>TRBV5-8|TRBD2|few|TRBJ2-1
CASSLELAGGNEQFF
TGTGCCAGCAGCTTGGAACTAGCGGGAGGCAATGAGCAGTTCTTC
>TRBV23-1|.|.|TRBJ2-7
CASSPGKKNSYEQYF
TGCGCCAGCAGTCCGGGTAAGAAAAACTCCTACGAGCAGTACTTC
>TRBV9|.|once|TRBJ2-2
CASSVEASRGGELFF
TGTGCCAGCAGCGTAGAGGCTAGCAGGGGCGGGGAGCTGTTTTTT
>TRBV5-1|TRBD2|few|TRBJ2-3
CASSLGLAGSTDTQYF
TGCGCCAGCAGCTTGGGACTAGCGGGGAGCACAGATACGCAGTATTTT
>TRBV9|TRBD2|.|TRBJ2-1
CASSVGRRGNYNEQFF
TGTGCCAGCAGCGTAGGGCGGCGGGGGAACTACAATGAGCAGTTCTTC
>TRBV30|.|.|TRBJ1-6
CAWSRGNSPLHF
TGTGCCTGGAGCAGGGGAAATTCACCCCTCCACTTT
>TRBV7-8|.|.|TRBJ1-1
CASSSISTEAFF
TGTGCCAGCAGCTCCATTAGCACTGAAGCTTTCTTT
>TRBV19|.|.|TRBJ2-6
CASSMAGVGANVLTF
TGTGCCAGTAGTATGGCAGGGGTCGGGGCCAACGTCCTGACTTTC
>TRBV4-1|TRBD1|.|TRBJ2-7
CASSHQVRGQLYGQYF
TGCGCCAGCAGCCACCAGGTGAGGGGGCAACTATATGGGCAGTACTTC
>TRBV5-5|.|.|TRBJ2-1
CASRNRDLYNEQFF
TGTGCCAGCAGGAACAGGGACCTGTACAATGAGCAGTTCTTC
>TRBV6-6|.|.|TRBJ2-1
CASGQIGEGEQFF
TGTGCCAGTGGACAGATTGGGGAGGGTGAGCAGTTCTTC
>TRBV5-4|TRBD2|.|TRBJ2-2
CASSSAVSGGNTGELFF
TGTGCCAGCAGCTCCGCCGTGAGCGGGGGGAACACCGGGGAGCTGTTTTTT
>TRBV6-5|.|.|TRBJ1-2
CASSQLGGTYGYTF
TGTGCCAGCAGTCAGCTTGGGGGGACCTATGGCTACACCTTC
>TRBV4-1|TRBD1|.|TRBJ1-3
CASSQDPGQGVPSRDTIYF
TGCGCCAGCAGCCAGGACCCGGGACAGGGGGTTCCCTCCCGAGACACCATATATTTT